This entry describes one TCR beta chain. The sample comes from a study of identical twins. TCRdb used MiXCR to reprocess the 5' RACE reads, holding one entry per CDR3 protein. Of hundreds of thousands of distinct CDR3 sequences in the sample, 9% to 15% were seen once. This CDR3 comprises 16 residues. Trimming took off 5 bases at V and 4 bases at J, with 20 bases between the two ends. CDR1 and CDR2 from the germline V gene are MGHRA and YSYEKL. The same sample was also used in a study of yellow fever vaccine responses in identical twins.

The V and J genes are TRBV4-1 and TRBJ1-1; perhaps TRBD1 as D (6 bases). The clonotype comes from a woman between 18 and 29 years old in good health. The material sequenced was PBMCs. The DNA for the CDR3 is TGCGCCAGCAGCTCCCCCCTCCGGGGGCCGGGCACTGAAGCTTTCTTT. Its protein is CASSSPLRGPGTEAFF.